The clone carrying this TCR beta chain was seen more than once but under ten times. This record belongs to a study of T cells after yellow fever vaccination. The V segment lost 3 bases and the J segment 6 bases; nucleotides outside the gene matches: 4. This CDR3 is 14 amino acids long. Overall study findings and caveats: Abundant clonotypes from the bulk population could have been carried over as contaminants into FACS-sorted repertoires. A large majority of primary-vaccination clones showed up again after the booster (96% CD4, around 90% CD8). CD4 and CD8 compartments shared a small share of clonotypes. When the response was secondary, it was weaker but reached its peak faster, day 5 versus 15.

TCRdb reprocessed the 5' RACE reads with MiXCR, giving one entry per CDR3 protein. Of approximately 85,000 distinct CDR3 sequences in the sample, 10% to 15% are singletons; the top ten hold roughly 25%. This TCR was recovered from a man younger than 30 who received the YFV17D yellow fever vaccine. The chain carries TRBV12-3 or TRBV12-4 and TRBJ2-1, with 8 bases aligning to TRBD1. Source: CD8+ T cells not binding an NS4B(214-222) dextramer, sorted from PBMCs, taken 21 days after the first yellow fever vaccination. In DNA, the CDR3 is TGTGCCAGCAGTTTCTCAGGACAGGGCAATGAGCAGTTCTTC. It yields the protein CASSFSGQGNEQFF.